The 9 T cell receptor beta chains presented below share a single source sample, sequenced in a study of CD8+ T cells in alopecia areata. The treatment was: oral pan-JAK inhibitor, 5-10 mg twice daily. cDNA serving as the sequencing template came from extracted, reverse transcribed RNA. Using immunoSEQ multiplex PCR, the repertoire was profiled, and TCRdb retains in-frame clones only, with some absent. The table records hundreds of thousands of clones, 60% of them present only once. Sequencing was performed on CD4+ T cells sorted from blood, taken around week 54, from a patient treated with tofacitinib. These TCRs come from a human donor with alopecia areata.

The chain links TRBV29-1 to TRBJ2-2, with 7 bases fitting TRBD1. This CDR3 comprises 15 residues. The ends lost 7 bases at V and 6 bases at J; junction bases unmatched: 14. Germline V CDR1 and CDR2: SQVTM, ANQGSEA. In nucleotides, the CDR3 is TGCAGCGCCGGGCCCGGGACAGTGACGTCCGGGGAGCTGTTTTTT. It specifies CSAGPGTVTSGELFF.

The chain couples TRBV29-1 to TRBJ2-7, with D possibly being TRBD2 (6 bases). Germline loops: CDR1 SQVTM, CDR2 ANQGSEA. CDR3 length equals 11 residues. Trimming stripped 7 bases from V and 4 bases from J, with 11 bases between. The CDR3 reads CSARGGYEQYF. The CDR3 DNA is TGCAGCGCTCGTGGGGGGTACGAGCAGTACTTC.

This clone was counted a few times. The rearrangement joins TRBV27 to TRBJ2-1; D is undetermined. The CDR3 extends over 15 amino acids. From germline, CDR1 is MNHEY and CDR2 SMNVEV (reference sequence). The V gene lost 7 bases and the J gene lost 0 bases, with 13 bases spanning the gap. CDR3 region: CASIHRPGSYNEQFF. In DNA form, the CDR3 reads TGTGCCAGCATTCACCGACCGGGCTCCTACAATGAGCAGTTCTTC.

The chain is built from TRBV29-1 and TRBJ2-7; TRBD1 agrees at 9 bases. CDR1 and CDR2 (germline): SQVTM, ANQGSEA. The trim removed 7 bases at V and 3 bases at J, leaving 4 bases unmatched. The CDR3 totals 12 residues. The CDR3 nucleotides read TGCAGCGCTGGACAGGGGAGCTACGAGCAGTACTTC. This sequence encodes CSAGQGSYEQYF.

V gene TRBV27 combines with J gene TRBJ1-1; D unresolved. Deletions cut 2 bases from V and 7 bases from J, with 8 bases between. The germline V gene encodes CDR1 MNHEY and CDR2 SMNVEV (reference sequence). The CDR3 contains 12 residues. The CDR3 sequence: CASSLQRGEAFF. Written as DNA, the CDR3 is TGTGCCAGCAGTTTACAGCGGGGTGAAGCTTTCTTT.

The chain couples TRBV30 to TRBJ1-2, with D tentatively TRBD1 (5 bases). The V and J ends lost 8 bases and 2 bases respectively, with 15 bases between them. The germline V gene encodes CDR1 GTSNPN and CDR2 SVGIG (reference sequence). The CDR3 has 13 amino acids. In DNA, the CDR3 is TGTGCCGGTCCCGCGCAGGGCAACTATGGCTACACCTTC. Translation: CAGPAQGNYGYTF.

J is TRBJ2-1 and V is TRBV5-1; TRBD2 agrees at 11 bases. Looked up from germline, CDR1 is SGHRS and CDR2 is YFSETQ. The junction had 14 bases not matched to a gene; V was cut back by 4 bases and J by 2 bases. The CDR3 totals 19 residues. The CDR3 reads CASSPGHLAGGQAYNEQFF. CDR3 nucleotide sequence: TGCGCCAGCAGCCCGGGTCATCTAGCGGGGGGCCAAGCCTACAATGAGCAGTTCTTC. Filled out from reference TRBV5-1 and TRBJ2-1, the complete variable domain reads KAGVTQTPRYLIKTRGQQVTLSCSPISGHRSVSWYQQTPGQGLQFLFEYFSETQRNKGNFPGRFSGRQFSNSRSEMNVSTLELGDSALYLCASSPGHLAGGQAYNEQFFGPGTRLTVL.

The V and J genes are TRBV5-1 and TRBJ2-7, with 8 bases identical to TRBD1. The CDR3 is made up of 17 amino acids. Per the germline V gene, CDR1 is SGHRS and CDR2 is YFSETQ. Germline trimming cut 0 bases from V and 4 bases from J; bases unmatched to any gene: 12. CDR3 residues: CASSLAYSGQGTYEQYF. As DNA, the CDR3 is TGCGCCAGCAGCTTGGCCTATTCCGGACAGGGAACTTACGAGCAGTACTTC. The complete variable domain, with remaining parts taken from reference TRBV5-1 and TRBJ2-7, reads KAGVTQTPRYLIKTRGQQVTLSCSPISGHRSVSWYQQTPGQGLQFLFEYFSETQRNKGNFPGRFSGRQFSNSRSEMNVSTLELGDSALYLCASSLAYSGQGTYEQYFGPGTRLTVT.

This clone was seen a single time. This rearrangement joins TRBV7-9 to TRBJ2-7; a possible D gene is TRBD2 (5 bases). CDR1 and CDR2 (germline): SEHNR, FQNEAQ (reference sequence). The V end lost 4 bases, the J end lost 0 bases, and 13 bases lay between the germline ends. The CDR3 has 15 amino acids. The CDR3 nucleotides are TGTGCCAGCAGCTCCCAGTCCGGGAACTCCTACGAGCAGTACTTC. Residues: CASSSQSGNSYEQYF.